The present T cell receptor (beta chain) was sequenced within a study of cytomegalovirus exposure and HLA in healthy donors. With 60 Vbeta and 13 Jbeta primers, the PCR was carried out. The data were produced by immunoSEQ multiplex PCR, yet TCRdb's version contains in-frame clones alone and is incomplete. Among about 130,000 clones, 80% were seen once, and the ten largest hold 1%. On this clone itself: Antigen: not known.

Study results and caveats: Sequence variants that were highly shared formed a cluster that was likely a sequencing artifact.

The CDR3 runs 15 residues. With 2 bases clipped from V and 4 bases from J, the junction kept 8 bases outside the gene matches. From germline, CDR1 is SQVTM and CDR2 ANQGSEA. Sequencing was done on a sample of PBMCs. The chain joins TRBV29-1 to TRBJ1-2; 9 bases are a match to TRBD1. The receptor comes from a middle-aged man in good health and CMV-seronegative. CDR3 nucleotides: TGCAGCGTTGAACCTCAGGGGACAGGGTTCTATGGCTACACCTTC. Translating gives CSVEPQGTGFYGYTF.